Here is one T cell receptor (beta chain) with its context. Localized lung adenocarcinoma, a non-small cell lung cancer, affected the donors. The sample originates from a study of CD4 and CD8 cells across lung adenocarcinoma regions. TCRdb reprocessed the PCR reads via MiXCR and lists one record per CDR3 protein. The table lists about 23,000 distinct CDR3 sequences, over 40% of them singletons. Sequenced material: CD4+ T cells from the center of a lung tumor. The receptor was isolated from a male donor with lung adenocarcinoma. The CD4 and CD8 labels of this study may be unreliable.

Written as DNA, the CDR3 is TGTGCCAGCTCTTCGCGGGGAAGCACAGAGACGCAGTACTTC. Its translation: CASSSRGSTETQYF. V is TRBV6-1 and J is TRBJ2-3; tentatively, D is TRBD2 (6 bases). The J call may be incorrect, as the DNA end agrees better with TRBJ2-7. Germline lookup yields CDR1 MNHNS and CDR2 SASEGT. The CDR3 has 14 amino acids.